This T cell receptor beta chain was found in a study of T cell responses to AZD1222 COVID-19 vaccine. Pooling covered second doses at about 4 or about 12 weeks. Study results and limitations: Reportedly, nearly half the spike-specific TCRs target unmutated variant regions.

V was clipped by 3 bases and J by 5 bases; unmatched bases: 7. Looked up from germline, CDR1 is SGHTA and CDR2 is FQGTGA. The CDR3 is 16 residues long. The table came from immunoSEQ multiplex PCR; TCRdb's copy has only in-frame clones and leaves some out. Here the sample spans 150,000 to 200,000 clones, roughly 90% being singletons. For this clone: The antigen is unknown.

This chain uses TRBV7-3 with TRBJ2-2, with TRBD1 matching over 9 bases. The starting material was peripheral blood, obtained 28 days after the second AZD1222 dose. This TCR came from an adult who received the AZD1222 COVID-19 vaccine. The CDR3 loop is CASSFRGGTGTGELFF. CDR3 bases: TGTGCCAGCAGCTTTCGGGGCGGGACAGGGACCGGGGAGCTGTTTTTT. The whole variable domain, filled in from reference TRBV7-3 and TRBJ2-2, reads GAGVSQTPSNKVTEKGKYVELRCDPISGHTALYWYRQSLGQGPEFLIYFQGTGAADDSGLPNDRFFAVRPEGSVSTLKIQRTERGDSAVYLCASSFRGGTGTGELFFGEGSRLTVL.